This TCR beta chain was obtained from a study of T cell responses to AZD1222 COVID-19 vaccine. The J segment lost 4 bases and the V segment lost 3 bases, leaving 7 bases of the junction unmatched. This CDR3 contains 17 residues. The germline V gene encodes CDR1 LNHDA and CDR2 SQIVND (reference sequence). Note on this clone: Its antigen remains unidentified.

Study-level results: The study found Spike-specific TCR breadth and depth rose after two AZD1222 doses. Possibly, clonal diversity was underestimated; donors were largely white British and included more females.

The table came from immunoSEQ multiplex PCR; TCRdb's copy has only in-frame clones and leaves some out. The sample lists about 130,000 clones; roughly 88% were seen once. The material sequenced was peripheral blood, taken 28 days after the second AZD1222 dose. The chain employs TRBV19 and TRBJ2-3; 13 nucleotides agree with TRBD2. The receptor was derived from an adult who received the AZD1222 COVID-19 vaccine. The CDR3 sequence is CASSIRTSGSRSDTQYF. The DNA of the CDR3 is TGTGCCAGTAGTATTAGGACTAGCGGGAGTAGGTCAGATACGCAGTATTTT.